This TCR beta chain was captured in a study of response to subunit inactivated influenza vaccine. TCRdb itself ran the RT-PCR reads through MiXCR, one entry per CDR3 protein. The sample contains some 550,000 distinct CDR3 sequences, roughly 25% of which appear only once. This clonotype occurred a few times. Trimming left V 7 bases short and J 4 bases short, with 19 bases between. Looked up from germline, CDR1 is SGHVS and CDR2 is FQNEAQ. This CDR3 is 15 amino acids long. A further study also used this sample, focusing on T cells expressing NK-cell markers. That paper states: UMIs accompanied the 5'RACE template switching by which TCR beta cDNA was made. Whether expanded NKG2C+ T cell clones were HCMV specific stayed uncertain.

This sequence originates from a man over 45 who received an inactivated influenza vaccine. The chain links TRBV7-8 to TRBJ1-1; D perhaps matches TRBD1 (6 bases). The source was CD4+ T cells sorted from PBMCs, collected 11 to 12 days after vaccination. The CDR3 nucleotides read TGTGCCAGCAACTATCGGAGAGGGGGAGGCACTGAAGCTTTCTTT. Its protein product is CASNYRRGGGTEAFF.